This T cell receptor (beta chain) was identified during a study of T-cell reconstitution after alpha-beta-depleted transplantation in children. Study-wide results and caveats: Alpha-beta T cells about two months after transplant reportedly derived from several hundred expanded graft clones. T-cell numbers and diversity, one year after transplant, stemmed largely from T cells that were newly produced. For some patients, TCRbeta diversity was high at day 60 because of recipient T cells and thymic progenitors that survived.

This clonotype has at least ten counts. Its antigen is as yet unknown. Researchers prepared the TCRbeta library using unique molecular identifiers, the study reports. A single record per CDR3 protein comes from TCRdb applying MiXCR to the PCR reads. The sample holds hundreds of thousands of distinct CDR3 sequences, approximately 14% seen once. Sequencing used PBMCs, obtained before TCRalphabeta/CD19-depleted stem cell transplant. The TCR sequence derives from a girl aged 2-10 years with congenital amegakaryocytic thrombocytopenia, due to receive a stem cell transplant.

The CDR3 nucleotides read TGTGCCAGCAGTTTAGCCTCACCTTTCTTACTACAGGCGCGGGAGCTGTTTTTT. This gives the protein CASSLASPFLLQARELFF. This chain connects TRBV12-3 or TRBV12-4 to TRBJ2-2; the D gene is possibly TRBD1 (5 bases). CDR3 length: 18 residues. V lost 0 bases to trimming and J lost 9 bases, with 23 bases between them.